Below, 27 T cell receptor beta chains from the same sample are listed, as sequenced in a study of vaccination and CD4 T cells after COVID-19. As to treatment: approximately 9-day PBMC culture with coronavirus spike peptide pools or control peptides (ViraFEST assay). Their recognized antigens are unknown. Sequencing of cultured CD4+ T cell DNA used the Oncomine TCR Beta short-read assay. TCRdb re-derived calls from the PCR reads in MiXCR, one entry per CDR3 protein. The sample shows about 12,000 distinct CDR3 sequences, under 55% of them seen only once. Input material: CD4+ T cells from blood, cultured in vitro. The receptors here all came from a human donor who had recovered from COVID-19.

This clonotype was found a few times. The chain recombines TRBV19 with TRBJ1-2; 7 bases are a match to TRBD1. The CDR3 totals 15 residues. Germline trimming cut 11 bases from V and 0 bases from J; bases unmatched to any gene: 12. The germline V gene has CDR1 LNHDA and CDR2 SQIVND (reference sequence). As DNA, the CDR3 is TGTGCCTCCAAAGGGGACAGCCTGACTAACTATGGCTACACCTTC. Its protein product is CASKGDSLTNYGYTF.

The V and J genes are TRBV10-1 and TRBJ2-5; 9 bases match TRBD1. J was trimmed by 4 bases and V by 6 bases; bases with no gene match: 12. Per the germline V gene, CDR1 is WNHNN and CDR2 is SYGVQD (reference sequence). This CDR3 is 16 amino acids long. The CDR3 sequence is CASSLSGTGNLETQYF. In nucleotides, the CDR3 is TGCGCCAGCAGCCTTTCCGGGACAGGGAACCTAGAGACCCAGTACTTC.

This rearrangement joins TRBV6-2 or TRBV6-3 to TRBJ1-2, with 8 bases lining up with TRBD1. CDR3 size: 12 residues. V shed 9 bases and J 7 bases; nucleotides not matched to a gene: 7. Germline V CDR1 and CDR2: MNHEY, SVGEGT. The CDR3, as DNA: TGTGCCAGTCGGAGGACAGGGTTTGGCTACACCTTC. Translation: CASRRTGFGYTF.

This chain connects TRBV30 to TRBJ2-3; 12 positions match TRBD2. The V gene end was trimmed by 0 bases and the J gene end by 5 bases; junction bases not matched to a gene: 9. The CDR3 is 17 residues long. The germline V gene encodes CDR1 GTSNPN and CDR2 SVGIG (reference sequence). The CDR3 DNA is TGTGCCTGGAGTGTTAGACTAGCGGGGGCCGCCAGAGATACGCAGTATTTT. It yields the protein CAWSVRLAGAARDTQYF.

This clonotype was observed a few times. This chain uses TRBV15 with TRBJ1-1; TRBD1 might be the D (5 bases). The CDR3 is made up of 16 amino acids. Germline loops: CDR1 LNHNV, CDR2 YYDKDF (reference sequence). The V gene lost 5 bases and the J gene lost 3 bases, with 19 bases spanning the gap. CDR3 residues: CATSPQGAGGYTEAFF. The DNA of the CDR3 is TGTGCCACCAGCCCTCAAGGGGCAGGTGGGTACACTGAAGCTTTCTTT.

J is TRBJ1-5 and V is TRBV20-1; D not certain. This CDR3 spans 15 amino acids. CDR1 and CDR2 from the germline V gene are DFQATT and SNEGSKA (reference sequence). V gave up 3 bases and J gave up 2 bases, with 14 bases separating them. CDR3 sequence (DNA): TGCAGTGCTAGTCCCGGCCTTGCGGGCAATCAGCCCCAGCATTTT. Amino acids: CSASPGLAGNQPQHF.

V and J are TRBV15 and TRBJ2-7; D possibly uses TRBD1 or TRBD2 (5 bases each). Trimming removed 1 base at V and 3 bases at J, with 25 bases between. This CDR3 has 19 residues. From germline, CDR1 is LNHNV and CDR2 YYDKDF (reference sequence). The chain's CDR3 is CATSRAPPRLRAEDYEQYF. The CDR3 coding sequence is TGTGCCACCAGCAGAGCACCCCCTCGTCTCAGGGCGGAGGACTACGAGCAGTACTTC.

This chain links TRBV27 with TRBJ1-2, with 9 bases lining up with TRBD1. CDR3 length: 14 amino acids. Looked up from germline, CDR1 is MNHEY and CDR2 is SMNVEV (reference sequence). V trimming: 6 bases; J trimming: 4 bases; junction bases outside the gene matches: 6. CDR3 nucleotide sequence: TGTGCCAGCAGCCCGACAGGGGGAGTCTATGGCTACACCTTC. Protein: CASSPTGGVYGYTF.

This clonotype was seen only once. The chain has TRBV19 and TRBJ1-2; the match to TRBD1 covers 7 bases. CDR1 and CDR2 from the germline V gene are LNHDA and SQIVND (reference sequence). V shed 5 bases, J shed 0 bases, and the junction held 6 bases outside the gene matches. The CDR3 runs 15 residues. The CDR3 DNA is TGTGCCAGTAGTGGGGACAGCTCTGCTAACTATGGCTACACCTTC. It translates to CASSGDSSANYGYTF.

By frequency in the sample, this clonotype is medium-sized. The CDR3: CAISSGLAGGRPHNEQFF. The CDR3 DNA follows: TGTGCCATCAGTTCGGGACTAGCGGGGGGGCGACCACACAATGAGCAGTTCTTC. This chain links TRBV10-3 with TRBJ2-1, with 16 positions matching TRBD2. The germline CDR1 and CDR2 sequences are ENHRY and SYGVKD. Trimming at V came to 5 bases and at J to 5 bases, leaving 9 bases not matched to a gene. This CDR3 comprises 18 residues.

The CDR3 bases are TGTGCCAGCAGTGGATCGATCCGGGGCCTAACCAATCAGCCCCAGCATTTT. Its translation is CASSGSIRGLTNQPQHF. V is TRBV6-1 and J is TRBJ1-5, with TRBD1 as a possible D gene (5 bases). The CDR3 length is 17 residues. V lost 4 bases and J 3 bases, leaving 19 bases between the germline ends. Per the germline V gene, CDR1 is MNHNS and CDR2 is SASEGT.

The rearrangement joins TRBV19 to TRBJ1-1; TRBD1 aligns across 8 bases. V lost 6 bases, J lost 1 base, and 1 base stayed unmatched. Germline CDR1 and CDR2: LNHDA and SQIVND (reference sequence). This CDR3 region has 13 residues. The CDR3: CASSDRGNTEAFF. In DNA, the CDR3 is TGTGCCAGTAGCGACAGGGGGAACACTGAAGCTTTCTTT.

The table lists this clonotype with a few counts. The CDR3 nucleotides read TGCAGTGCTAGTCAAGGGACTGAAGCTTTCTTT. Translating gives CSASQGTEAFF. The J gene is TRBJ1-1, the V gene TRBV20-1, with D unclear. This CDR3 spans 11 amino acids. V lost 3 bases and J lost 5, with 7 bases in between. Per the germline V gene, CDR1 is DFQATT and CDR2 is SNEGSKA (reference sequence).

This sequence joins TRBV18 and TRBJ1-5; weak D call: TRBD1 (5 bases). With 2 bases removed from V and 1 base from J, the gap between germline ends came to 12 bases. Germline loops: CDR1 KGHSH, CDR2 LQKENI. This CDR3 spans 16 amino acids. In DNA, the CDR3 is TGTGCCAGCTCACCAGCCGGGGGGGGGAGCAATCAGCCCCAGCATTTT. Amino acid sequence: CASSPAGGGSNQPQHF.

The V call is TRBV12-3 or TRBV12-4, the J call TRBJ2-3; D might be TRBD1 or TRBD2, each matching 5 bases. The CDR3 loop spans 15 amino acids. The ends were cut back, 5 bases at V and 8 bases at J, with 20 bases in the middle. The CDR3 sequence is CASSPGAGKVGTQYF. DNA for the CDR3: TGTGCCAGCAGTCCCGGGGCAGGGAAAGTGGGTACGCAGTATTTT.

Only a few counts were recorded for this clonotype. The rearrangement uses TRBV12-3 or TRBV12-4 and TRBJ2-5, with TRBD2 matching over 11 bases. Trimming took 7 bases from V and 2 from J; bases not matched to a gene: 6. The CDR3 has 15 amino acids. CDR3 residues: CASNYGTSGQETQYF. In DNA form, the CDR3 reads TGTGCCAGCAACTATGGGACTAGCGGACAAGAGACCCAGTACTTC.

J is TRBJ1-1 and V is TRBV18; a weak D match, TRBD1 (5 bases). Trimming pared 2 bases from V and 2 bases from J, leaving 12 bases between. CDR1 and CDR2 (germline): KGHSH, LQKENI. CDR3 length: 15 amino acids. The CDR3 protein is CASSPSMGGNTEAFF. The CDR3 DNA follows: TGTGCCAGCTCACCAAGTATGGGGGGAAACACTGAAGCTTTCTTT.

This clonotype has just one count. The chain carries TRBV5-1 and TRBJ2-5; no definite D call. The CDR3 totals 16 residues. Trimming removed 0 bases at V and 1 base at J, with 13 bases between. Germline loops: CDR1 SGHRS, CDR2 YFSETQ. The DNA of the CDR3 is TGCGCCAGCAGCTTGGCGGGCGGACGGGTCCAAGAGACCCAGTACTTC. Residues: CASSLAGGRVQETQYF.

This chain links TRBV11-2 with TRBJ1-2; possible D gene TRBD1, 5 bases. The CDR3 loop spans 15 amino acids. The V end lost 5 bases, the J end lost 5 bases, and 18 bases lay between the germline ends. Germline CDR1 reads SGHAT; CDR2 reads FQNNGV. Here the CDR3 reads CASSRGTNKGYGYTF. CDR3 sequence (DNA): TGTGCCAGCAGCCGCGGGACGAATAAGGGATATGGCTACACCTTC. The full variable domain, its missing parts supplied by reference TRBV11-2 and TRBJ1-2, is EAGVAQSPRYKIIEKRQSVAFWCNPISGHATLYWYQQILGQGPKLLIQFQNNGVVDDSQLPKDRFSAERLKGVDSTLKIQPAKLEDSAVYLCASSRGTNKGYGYTFGSGTRLTVV.

The chain recombines TRBV11-3 with TRBJ2-3; 13 positions agree with TRBD2. The CDR3 has 16 residues. CDR1 SGHNT and CDR2 YENEEA come from the germline V gene. The V and J ends lost 3 bases and 2 bases, in that order; junction bases with no gene match: 2. CDR3 DNA sequence: TGTGCCAGCAGCTTCGGACTAGCGGGGGCCACAGATACGCAGTATTTT. Its translation is CASSFGLAGATDTQYF. The complete variable domain, with remaining parts taken from reference TRBV11-3 and TRBJ2-3, reads EAGVVQSPRYKIIEKKQPVAFWCNPISGHNTLYWYLQNLGQGPELLIRYENEEAVDDSQLPKDRFSAERLKGVDSTLKIQPAELGDSAVYLCASSFGLAGATDTQYFGPGTRLTVL.

This clonotype was seen only a few times. The V call is TRBV6-1, the J call TRBJ1-2, with TRBD1 as a possible D gene (6 bases). V lost 0 bases and J lost 7, with 12 bases in between. Germline V gene data show CDR1 as MNHNS and CDR2 as SASEGT. The CDR3 has 14 residues. CDR3 region: CASSEAQGLGGYTF. CDR3 coding DNA: TGTGCCAGCAGTGAAGCGCAGGGGCTGGGTGGCTACACCTTC.

The chain joins TRBV20-1 to TRBJ2-1, with TRBD1 matching over 8 bases. Germline V CDR1 and CDR2: DFQATT, SNEGSKA (reference sequence). The CDR3 is 15 amino acids. Losses at the gene ends were 5 bases for V and 3 bases for J; bases not matched to a gene: 9. The CDR3: CSAEPGQGVYNEQFF. The CDR3 nucleotides read TGCAGTGCTGAGCCTGGACAGGGTGTCTACAATGAGCAGTTCTTC.

The J gene is TRBJ2-2, the V gene TRBV5-6; 10 nucleotides match TRBD1. Trimming removed 5 bases from V and 1 base from J; junction bases left unmatched: 2. The CDR3 loop spans 15 amino acids. Per the germline V gene, CDR1 is SGHDT and CDR2 is YYEEEE. CDR3 region: CASRDRGRNTGELFF. The CDR3 coding sequence is TGTGCCAGCAGAGACAGGGGGCGGAACACCGGGGAGCTGTTTTTT.

The chain uses TRBV7-9 and TRBJ2-1; TRBD1 agrees at 9 bases. Germline V gives CDR1 SEHNR, CDR2 FQNEAQ (reference sequence). CDR3 size: 18 residues. The V and J ends lost 1 base and 5 bases, in that order; junction bases with no gene match: 12. The CDR3 spells CASSLGWLAGQGHNEQFF. DNA for the CDR3: TGTGCCAGCAGCTTAGGTTGGCTTGCGGGACAGGGCCACAATGAGCAGTTCTTC. The full variable domain, with the rest looked up from reference TRBV7-9 and TRBJ2-1, is DTGVSQNPRHKITKRGQNVTFRCDPISEHNRLYWYRQTLGQGPEFLTYFQNEAQLEKSRLLSDRFSAERPKGSFSTLEIQRTEQGDSAMYLCASSLGWLAGQGHNEQFFGPGTRLTVL.

The chain carries TRBV4-1 and TRBJ2-1; 7 nucleotides match TRBD2. V lost 0 bases to trimming and J lost 6 bases; unmatched junction nucleotides: 11. The CDR3 contains 17 residues. The germline V gene has CDR1 MGHRA and CDR2 YSYEKL. In DNA, the CDR3 is TGCGCCAGCAGCCAAGATAGGGTCGGGGGGACCTCCAATGAGCAGTTCTTC. Translation gives CASSQDRVGGTSNEQFF.

This clonotype is labeled as medium-sized. J is TRBJ2-1 and V is TRBV7-6, with TRBD1 as a possible D gene (6 bases). CDR3 length: 15 amino acids. Trimming pared 1 base from V and 4 bases from J, leaving 11 bases between. CDR1 is SGHVS and CDR2 is FNYEAQ in the germline V gene. In DNA form, the CDR3 reads TGTGCCAGCAGCTTAGTAGGGGGAGCGTACAATGAGCAGTTCTTC. It encodes CASSLVGGAYNEQFF.

The J gene is TRBJ1-5, the V gene TRBV6-1; D gene unclear. Between the trimmed V and J ends, which lost 8 bases and 3 bases, there was a span of 5 bases. The CDR3 loop spans 11 amino acids. CDR1 and CDR2 from the germline V gene are MNHNS and SASEGT. CDR3 region: CASGVNQPQHF. CDR3 bases: TGTGCCAGCGGCGTCAATCAGCCCCAGCATTTT.